Detailed here is one TCR beta chain. This clonotype showed up just a few times. Its specific antigen is unknown. The input lacks base qualities; no much larger clone sits a single base away. This entry comes from a study of response to subunit inactivated influenza vaccine (dated by TCRdb to between 2017 and 2018). For the study in its entirety: To follow how T cells responded to a trivalent subunit inactivated influenza vaccine, the researchers relied on deep quantitative profiling of the T cell receptor repertoire. General study outcomes and caveats: The authors proposed that each seasonal influenza vaccination may bring in only a limited number of new T cells.

The junction shows trimming of 7 bases on V and 0 bases on J, and the gene matches do not reach 12 bases of it. Measured from the cysteine to the phenylalanine, the CDR3 is 17 residues long. Only CDR3 DNA is held: 51 bases, read in frame from base 1. CDR1 and CDR2, per the germline V gene (reference sequence), are SEHNR and FQNEAQ. Libraries were prepared through RT-PCR. Sequenced on an Illumina HiSeq 2500. Using fastp trimming at Q25 and MiXCR clonotype assembly, TCRdb reanalyzed the public sequencing data and kept in-frame beta chains. Each record represents a unique CDR3 protein, reported with the most common genes and DNA among its rows. This sample gives roughly 700,000 distinct CDR3 sequences in total; 14% of them show up just once. The ten largest account for around 6.5% of the sample.

The specimen was PBMCs from blood, collected approximately 15 days before vaccination. The source is a man aged 50 to 60 who received an inactivated influenza vaccine. Donor details come from another sample of the same person, matched by shared clones. In this chain, TRBV7-9 is recombined with TRBJ2-1; the central 7 bases match TRBD2. The DNA sequence reads TGTGCCAGCACCCCCCCCCTGCGGGGGAGCTCCTACAATGAGCAGTTCTTC. The translation is CASTPPLRGSSYNEQFF.